These 27 T cell receptor beta chains were sequenced from one sample in a study of T cell repertoires in cytomegalovirus infection. TCRdb fed the reads into MiXCR, producing one record per CDR3 protein. This sample carries some 100,000 distinct CDR3 sequences, less than 25% of them seen once, and the ten largest clones take more than 35%. Material for sequencing was CD8+ T cells from PBMCs. The source is a human donor in good health (CMV status not recorded). Some clones in this sample may be carry-over from other donors' samples.

This clonotype was counted a few times. Here the CDR3 reads CASSAKDSALVPGYTF. The CDR3 DNA is TGTGCCAGCAGCGCTAAGGACTCGGCCCTAGTCCCTGGCTACACCTTC. This sequence joins TRBV2 and TRBJ1-2; D unclear. Germline CDR1 SNHLY, CDR2 FYNNEI. The CDR3 has 16 amino acids. V was clipped by 6 bases and J by 7 bases, with 24 bases between them.

The rearrangement uses TRBV15 and TRBJ2-1, with D possibly called TRBD1 or TRBD2 (5 bases each). Trimming cost V 2 bases and J 7 bases, with 15 bases left between them. The CDR3 loop spans 15 amino acids. Germline V gene data show CDR1 as LNHNV and CDR2 as YYDKDF (reference sequence). Here the CDR3 reads CATSRSPGLGNEQFF. CDR3 nucleotides: TGTGCCACCAGCAGAAGCCCGGGGCTAGGGAATGAGCAGTTCTTC.

This clonotype occurred many times. The chain couples TRBV7-2 to TRBJ1-2; D is unclear. Germline V gene sequence: CDR1 SGHTA, CDR2 FQGNSA. Deletions cut 3 bases from V and 2 bases from J, with 10 bases between. The CDR3 runs 14 residues. The CDR3 loop reads CASSFPWENYGYTF. DNA of the CDR3: TGTGCCAGCAGCTTCCCCTGGGAGAACTATGGCTACACCTTC.

This clonotype has a handful of counts. The CDR3 sequence is CASSSGTGGLLEIEAFF. CDR3 DNA: TGTGCCAGCAGCTCCGGGACAGGGGGATTGCTGGAAATTGAAGCTTTCTTT. The chain recombines TRBV7-6 with TRBJ1-1; 11 nucleotides line up with TRBD1. The CDR3 consists of 17 residues. In germline, CDR1 is SGHVS, CDR2 FNYEAQ. The J segment lost 7 bases and the V segment lost 4 bases, leaving 14 bases of the junction unmatched.

About this clonotype: A read error may account for a junction end that differs from germline. The chain recombines TRBV6-2 or TRBV6-3 with TRBJ1-2; 7 bases map to TRBD1. The CDR3 runs to 14 residues. Looked up from germline, CDR1 is MNHEY and CDR2 is SVGEGT. CDR3 loop: CASSSPRDSLFGWF. In DNA, the CDR3 is TGTGCCAGCAGTTCCCCCCGGGACAGCCTCTTTGGTTGGTTC.

The J gene is TRBJ2-7, the V gene TRBV28; 12 positions agree with TRBD2. V lost 2 bases to trimming and J lost 1 base; unmatched junction nucleotides: 6. The CDR3 is made up of 17 amino acids. Germline loops: CDR1 MDHEN, CDR2 SYDVKM. In nucleotides, the CDR3 is TGTGCCAGCAGTTTACCTAGCGGGGGGGCCGAATCCTACGAGCAGTACTTC. Amino acids: CASSLPSGGAESYEQYF. Based on the CDR3 plus reference TRBV28 and TRBJ2-7, the full variable domain is DVKVTQSSRYLVKRTGEKVFLECVQDMDHENMFWYRQDPGLGLRLIYFSYDVKMKEKGDIPEGYSVSREKKERFSLILESASTNQTSMYLCASSLPSGGAESYEQYFGPGTRLTVT.

This clonotype was seen ten or more times. The gene calls are TRBV4-1 and TRBJ2-4; a weak D match, TRBD1 (6 bases). Per germline, CDR1 MGHRA and CDR2 YSYEKL. Trimming left V 0 bases short and J 12 bases short, with 9 bases between. This CDR3 spans 12 amino acids. The CDR3 spells CASSQDQGNQYF. CDR3 DNA: TGCGCCAGCAGCCAAGATCAGGGGAATCAGTACTTC.

For the CDR3, the DNA is TGTGCCTGGAGCCCAGGACAGGACTACGAGCAGTACTTC. It codes for CAWSPGQDYEQYF. This chain joins TRBV30 and TRBJ2-7; 7 bases agree with TRBD1. Looked up from germline, CDR1 is GTSNPN and CDR2 is SVGIG (reference sequence). The V and J ends lost 3 bases and 3 bases, in that order; junction bases with no gene match: 5. There are 13 residues in the CDR3.

This clonotype was recorded once. The CDR3 here is CASSLGGSQLITDTQYF. The DNA for the CDR3 is TGTGCCAGCAGTTTAGGAGGTAGTCAGTTGATCACAGATACGCAGTATTTT. The J gene is TRBJ2-3, the V gene TRBV28; D is possibly TRBD2 (5 bases). The CDR3 extends over 17 amino acids. V was clipped by 2 bases and J by 2 bases, with 17 bases between them. CDR1 is MDHEN and CDR2 is SYDVKM in the germline V gene.

In its sample, this clonotype was seen many times. The V gene is TRBV7-2, the J gene TRBJ1-2; no clear D gene. Germline assignment: CDR1 SGHTA and CDR2 FQGNSA. Deletions cut 8 bases from V and 0 bases from J, with 16 bases between. This CDR3 has 15 residues. Written as DNA, the CDR3 is TGTGCCAGCTCCCCCCCGGGTTTGCCTAACTATGGCTACACCTTC. Its protein is CASSPPGLPNYGYTF.

This chain connects TRBV5-5 to TRBJ1-5; the D is unclear. V was pared by 6 bases and J by 1 base, with 14 bases between. CDR1 is SGHKS and CDR2 is YYEKEE in the germline V gene (reference sequence). The CDR3 sequence is 15 residues long. In DNA form, the CDR3 reads TGTGCCAGCACACGGTCGAGTAAGAGCAATCAGCCCCAGCATTTT. Its translation: CASTRSSKSNQPQHF.

In its sample, this clonotype was seen a few times. The V call is TRBV7-2, the J call TRBJ2-7; unclear D gene. The V gene's germline CDR1 is SGHTA and CDR2 FQGNSA. This CDR3 region has 13 residues. Trimming removed 0 bases from V and 3 bases from J, with 6 bases in between. The CDR3 DNA reads as TGTGCCAGCAGCTTAGCCTTGCACTACGAGCAGTACTTC. This sequence encodes CASSLALHYEQYF. Full variable domain (missing parts from reference TRBV7-2 and TRBJ2-7): GAGVSQSPSNKVTEKGKDVELRCDPISGHTALYWYRQSLGQGLEFLIYFQGNSAPDKSGLPSDRFSAERTGGSVSTLTIQRTQQEDSAVYLCASSLALHYEQYFGPGTRLTVT.

The table lists this clonotype with a few counts. The rearrangement links TRBV4-3 to TRBJ2-1; D unresolved. The length of the CDR3 is 16 residues. The ends were cut back, 0 bases at V and 4 bases at J, with 13 bases in the middle. Germline V gene lookup returns CDR1 LGHNA and CDR2 YSLEER. CDR3 DNA: TGCGCCAGCAGCCAAGAAAAGGGTCCCTCTTACAATGAGCAGTTCTTC. This sequence encodes CASSQEKGPSYNEQFF.

This clonotype was counted only a few times. The chain carries TRBV27 and TRBJ2-5; 7 bases line up with TRBD2. Germline V gene sequence: CDR1 MNHEY, CDR2 SMNVEV (reference sequence). The CDR3 covers 14 residues. The V segment lost 8 bases and the J segment 5 bases; nucleotides outside the gene matches: 11. The CDR3 DNA sequence: TGTGCCAGCGGACGAGGGTTGGGGGGGGAGACCCAGTACTTC. It codes for CASGRGLGGETQYF.

The chain has TRBV30 and TRBJ2-7, with 10 bases fitting TRBD1. The CDR3 has 15 residues. The germline V gene encodes CDR1 GTSNPN and CDR2 SVGIG (reference sequence). V dropped 3 bases and J dropped 2; count of bases not matched to a gene: 7. CDR3 sequence reads: CAWRFGTGETYEQYF. The CDR3, as DNA: TGTGCCTGGAGATTTGGGACAGGGGAAACCTACGAGCAGTACTTC.

The chain employs TRBV7-2 and TRBJ1-5; D not certain. Per germline, CDR1 SGHTA and CDR2 FQGNSA. The CDR3 has 12 amino acids. The germline V and J ends were trimmed by 5 bases and 9 bases, with 11 bases remaining between them. Written as DNA, the CDR3 is TGTGCCAGCAGCCCCGACTCCGGGCCCCAGCATTTT. Encoded protein: CASSPDSGPQHF.

This clonotype was observed a single time. The chain carries TRBV14 and TRBJ1-2, with a tentative D call TRBD1 (5 bases). Germline CDR1 reads SGHDN; CDR2 reads FVKESK. The CDR3 loop spans 8 amino acids. The CDR3 sequence is CVRGYGTF. The CDR3 DNA follows: TGTGTACGGGGGTACGGCACCTTC.

V is TRBV6-5 and J is TRBJ1-4; D might be TRBD1 (6 bases). The CDR3 spans 15 residues. Trimming took 7 bases from V and 6 from J, leaving 18 bases between them. Looked up from germline, CDR1 is MNHEY and CDR2 is SVGAGI. CDR3 DNA sequence: TGTGCCAGCAAAATACAGGGAGGATTGGATGAAAAACTGTTTTTT. Amino acids: CASKIQGGLDEKLFF.

The V call is TRBV28, the J call TRBJ2-7; D possibly corresponds to TRBD1 (5 bases). This CDR3 has 13 amino acids. Germline V gene sequence: CDR1 MDHEN, CDR2 SYDVKM. Deletions cut 6 bases from V and 5 bases from J, with 14 bases between. CDR3 DNA: TGTGCCAGCAGACCCCTTGACAGTGACGAGCAGTACTTC. Its translation is CASRPLDSDEQYF.

This chain connects TRBV28 to TRBJ2-7, with D possibly being TRBD1 (6 bases). This CDR3 is 14 amino acids long. V was shortened by 3 bases and J by 6 bases, with 15 bases between the two germline ends. CDR1 is MDHEN and CDR2 is SYDVKM in the germline V gene. The CDR3: CASSFFLGAGEQYF. In DNA, the CDR3 is TGTGCCAGCAGTTTCTTTTTGGGGGCGGGCGAGCAGTACTTC. Supplemented by reference TRBV28 and TRBJ2-7, the full variable domain reads DVKVTQSSRYLVKRTGEKVFLECVQDMDHENMFWYRQDPGLGLRLIYFSYDVKMKEKGDIPEGYSVSREKKERFSLILESASTNQTSMYLCASSFFLGAGEQYFGPGTRLTVT.

The chain couples TRBV7-8 to TRBJ2-1, with a weak D call TRBD2 (5 bases). Germline V gives CDR1 SGHVS, CDR2 FQNEAQ. The CDR3 has 15 residues. Trimming pared 8 bases from V and 3 bases from J, leaving 17 bases between. Here the CDR3 reads CASGPRAPIYNEQFF. The CDR3 DNA reads as TGTGCCAGCGGACCGAGGGCCCCCATCTACAATGAGCAGTTCTTC. Filled out from reference TRBV7-8 and TRBJ2-1, the complete variable domain reads GAGVSQSPRYKVAKRGQDVALRCDPISGHVSLFWYQQALGQGPEFLTYFQNEAQLDKSGLPSDRFFAERPEGSVSTLKIQRTQQEDSAVYLCASGPRAPIYNEQFFGPGTRLTVL.

This chain connects TRBV27 to TRBJ2-7, with 9 bases lining up with TRBD2. Trimming removed 3 bases from V and 3 bases from J; junction bases left unmatched: 9. The germline gives CDR1 MNHEY, CDR2 SMNVEV (reference sequence). The CDR3 is 16 residues long. CDR3: CASSLVGTSLFYEQYF. The CDR3 DNA is TGTGCCAGCAGTTTGGTAGGGACTAGCTTATTCTACGAGCAGTACTTC.

This clonotype showed up just a few times. The J gene is TRBJ1-2, the V gene TRBV28; D unresolved. Deletions cut 5 bases from V and 6 bases from J, with 16 bases between. The CDR3 is 14 residues long. Per the germline V gene, CDR1 is MDHEN and CDR2 is SYDVKM. The CDR3 spells CASSPPGGRNGYTF. The CDR3 region has the DNA TGTGCCAGCAGTCCCCCGGGAGGGAGGAATGGCTACACCTTC.

This clonotype appeared many times. The chain is built from TRBV4-3 and TRBJ1-5; D is unresolved. Germline V CDR1 and CDR2: LGHNA, YSLEER. V was clipped by 0 bases and J by 0 bases, with 6 bases between them. CDR3 length equals 15 residues. CDR3 nucleotide sequence: TGCGCCAGCAGCCAAGATGCGAATAGCAATCAGCCCCAGCATTTT. It specifies CASSQDANSNQPQHF.

This clonotype was recorded many times. The chain recombines TRBV19 with TRBJ2-2; D might be TRBD1 (6 bases). The CDR3 is 16 amino acids. Germline V gene sequence: CDR1 LNHDA, CDR2 SQIVND (reference sequence). V was cut by 5 bases and J by 5 bases, with 18 bases left in between. The CDR3 sequence is CASSPTLSQGTGELFF. CDR3 bases: TGTGCCAGTAGTCCAACACTCTCGCAGGGGACCGGGGAGCTGTTTTTT. Looking up the rest from reference TRBV19 and TRBJ2-2 gives the full variable domain: DGGITQSPKYLFRKEGQNVTLSCEQNLNHDAMYWYRQDPGQGLRLIYYSQIVNDFQKGDIAEGYSVSREKKESFPLTVTSAQKNPTAFYLCASSPTLSQGTGELFFGEGSRLTVL.

The table lists this clonotype with many counts. The rearrangement joins TRBV2 to TRBJ2-2; a possible D gene is TRBD2 (5 bases). The CDR3 is 15 amino acids. V lost 6 bases and J lost 1, with 12 bases in between. CDR1 and CDR2 from the germline V gene are SNHLY and FYNNEI. CDR3 nucleotide sequence: TGTGCCAGCAGCGAGGTGGGAGAGAACACCGGGGAGCTGTTTTTT. This translates into CASSEVGENTGELFF.

The chain uses TRBV28 and TRBJ1-1, with D maybe TRBD1 (5 bases). V was pared by 3 bases and J by 3 bases, with 11 bases between. Germline values: CDR1 MDHEN, CDR2 SYDVKM. The CDR3 loop spans 14 amino acids. The CDR3 DNA sequence: TGTGCCAGCAGTTTCAGGCTACAGGACACTGAAGCTTTCTTT. It translates to CASSFRLQDTEAFF. Combining the CDR3 with reference TRBV28 and TRBJ1-1 gives the whole variable domain DVKVTQSSRYLVKRTGEKVFLECVQDMDHENMFWYRQDPGLGLRLIYFSYDVKMKEKGDIPEGYSVSREKKERFSLILESASTNQTSMYLCASSFRLQDTEAFFGQGTRLTVV.